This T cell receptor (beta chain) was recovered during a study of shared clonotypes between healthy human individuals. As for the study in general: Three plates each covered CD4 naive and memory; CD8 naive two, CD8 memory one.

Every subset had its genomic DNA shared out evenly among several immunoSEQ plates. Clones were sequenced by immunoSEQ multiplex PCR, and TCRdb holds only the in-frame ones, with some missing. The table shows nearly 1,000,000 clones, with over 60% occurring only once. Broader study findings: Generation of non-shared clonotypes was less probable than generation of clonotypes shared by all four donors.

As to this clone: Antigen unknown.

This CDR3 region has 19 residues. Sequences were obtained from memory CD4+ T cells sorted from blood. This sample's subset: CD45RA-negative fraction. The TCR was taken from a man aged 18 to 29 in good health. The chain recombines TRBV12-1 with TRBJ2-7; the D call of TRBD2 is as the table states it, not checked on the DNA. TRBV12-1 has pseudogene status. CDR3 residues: CASSFRPPRLAELFYEQYF. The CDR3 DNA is TGTGCCAGCAGCTTTAGACCTCCCCGACTAGCGGAACTGTTCTACGAGCAGTACTTC.